Listed here are 30 T cell receptor beta chains from one sample, sequenced in a study of cytomegalovirus exposure and HLA in healthy donors. PCR was performed using 60 Vbeta and 13 Jbeta primers. Assay: immunoSEQ multiplex PCR; the TCRdb copy retains only in-frame clones and omits some. The sample comprises some 150,000 clones, around 64% of which are singletons, and under 3.5% rests with the top ten. Sequenced input: PBMCs. These receptors were obtained from a woman in her twenties or thirties in good health and CMV-seronegative.

The rearrangement uses TRBV5-1 and TRBJ2-3, with TRBD2 matching 11 bases. The CDR3 spans 17 residues. Germline CDR1 SGHRS, CDR2 YFSETQ. V lost 4 bases, J lost 1 base, and 8 bases stayed unmatched. The DNA for the CDR3 is TGCGCCAGCAGCATTAGCGGGAGGGGAGGGGGCACAGATACGCAGTATTTT. This codes for CASSISGRGGGTDTQYF.

V usage is TRBV7-2 and J usage is TRBJ1-1; D uncertain. CDR1 is SGHTA, CDR2 FQGNSA, per germline. The length of the CDR3 is 12 residues. V lost 1 base and J lost 11, with 11 bases in between. CDR3 region: CASSLGQAKAFF. Written as DNA, the CDR3 is TGTGCCAGCAGCTTAGGGCAGGCAAAGGCTTTCTTT. The complete variable domain, with remaining parts taken from reference TRBV7-2 and TRBJ1-1, reads GAGVSQSPSNKVTEKGKDVELRCDPISGHTALYWYRQSLGQGLEFLIYFQGNSAPDKSGLPSDRFSAERTGGSVSTLTIQRTQQEDSAVYLCASSLGQAKAFFGQGTRLTVV.

V usage is TRBV30 and J usage is TRBJ2-1; 9 bases are shared with TRBD2. Germline CDR1 GTSNPN, CDR2 SVGIG (reference sequence). There are 16 residues in the CDR3. Trimming at V came to 1 base and at J to 8 bases, leaving 12 bases not matched to a gene. In nucleotides, the CDR3 is TGTGCCTGGAGTGAGGCAGGCGGGAGGGCATTCGATGAGCAGTTCTTC. Encoded protein: CAWSEAGGRAFDEQFF. Full variable domain (rest looked up from reference TRBV30 and TRBJ2-1): SQTIHQWPATLVQPVGSPLSLECTVEGTSNPNLYWYRQAAGRGLQLLFYSVGIGQISSEVPQNLSASRPQDRQFILSSKKLLLSDSGFYLCAWSEAGGRAFDEQFFGPGTRLTVL.

The J gene is TRBJ1-5, the V gene TRBV28; D perhaps matches TRBD1 (6 bases). Germline lookup yields CDR1 MDHEN and CDR2 SYDVKM. The CDR3 is 15 residues long. V shed 5 bases and J shed 7 bases, with 18 bases lying between them. CDR3 residues: CASSPQAGARQPQHF. The DNA of the CDR3 is TGTGCCAGCAGTCCCCAGGCAGGGGCAAGGCAGCCCCAGCATTTT. The full variable domain, in which reference TRBV28 and TRBJ1-5 provide the parts outside the CDR3, is DVKVTQSSRYLVKRTGEKVFLECVQDMDHENMFWYRQDPGLGLRLIYFSYDVKMKEKGDIPEGYSVSREKKERFSLILESASTNQTSMYLCASSPQAGARQPQHFGDGTRLSIL.

The genes are TRBV5-4 and TRBJ2-1; D is perhaps TRBD2 (6 bases). The CDR3 is made up of 14 amino acids. Trimming stripped 7 bases from V and 4 bases from J, with 15 bases between. Germline V gene data show CDR1 as SGHNT and CDR2 as YYREEE (reference sequence). CDR3 region: CASSPLAGYNEQFF. In nucleotides, the CDR3 is TGTGCCAGCTCTCCTCTTGCGGGGTACAATGAGCAGTTCTTC. The full variable domain, rest sourced from reference TRBV5-4 and TRBJ2-1, is ETGVTQSPTHLIKTRGQQVTLRCSSQSGHNTVSWYQQALGQGPQFIFQYYREEENGRGNFPPRFSGLQFPNYSSELNVNALELDDSALYLCASSPLAGYNEQFFGPGTRLTVL.

This clone was counted a single time. This sequence joins TRBV2 and TRBJ2-7; possible D gene TRBD1, 6 bases. This CDR3 is 13 amino acids long. Germline-derived CDR1 and CDR2 are SNHLY and FYNNEI. Trimming took 4 bases from V and 3 from J, leaving 10 bases between them. CDR3 residues: CASSADSYYEQYF. CDR3 nucleotides: TGTGCCAGCAGTGCGGACAGCTACTACGAGCAGTACTTC.

The chain has TRBV28 and TRBJ2-1, with 9 bases lining up with TRBD1. Germline V gene sequence: CDR1 MDHEN, CDR2 SYDVKM. The length of the CDR3 is 14 residues. The V segment lost 4 bases and the J segment 7 bases; nucleotides outside the gene matches: 5. The DNA for the CDR3 is TGTGCCAGCAGTTCGACAGGGGGAGATAATGAGCAGTTCTTC. Protein: CASSSTGGDNEQFF.

This sequence joins TRBV29-1 and TRBJ2-5; perhaps TRBD1 as D (6 bases). The DNA matches TRBJ2-7 better at its end, which makes the J call doubtful. The CDR3 length is 11 residues. Germline CDR1 and CDR2: SQVTM and ANQGSEA. CDR3 sequence: CSVRWGPEQYF. CDR3 sequence (DNA): TGCAGCGTCCGATGGGGGCCCGAGCAGTACTTC.

The V and J genes are TRBV12-5 and TRBJ2-7, with D uncertain. Germline assignment: CDR1 LGHNT and CDR2 FRNRAP. Trimming pared 1 base from V and 5 bases from J, leaving 12 bases between. The CDR3 runs 14 residues. The chain's CDR3 is CASGLGASWDEQYF. The CDR3 DNA follows: TGTGCTAGTGGTTTGGGGGCCTCATGGGACGAGCAGTACTTC.

This sequence joins TRBV9 and TRBJ2-1, with a weak D call TRBD2 (7 bases). V gave up 0 bases and J gave up 2 bases, with 9 bases separating them. In germline, CDR1 is SGDLS, CDR2 YYNGEE. The CDR3 totals 15 residues. CDR3 sequence (DNA): TGTGCCAGCAGCGTAGACGGGGGGCCCTACAATGAGCAGTTCTTC. This gives the protein CASSVDGGPYNEQFF.

The chain joins TRBV2 to TRBJ2-7, with 11 bases aligning to TRBD1. After removal of 6 bases from V and 3 bases from J, the junction contained 1 base not matched to a gene. CDR3 length: 13 amino acids. The germline V gene has CDR1 SNHLY and CDR2 FYNNEI. The CDR3 nucleotides read TGTGCCAGCAGCGGGACAGGGGGCTACGAGCAGTACTTC. Its protein product is CASSGTGGYEQYF.

About this clone: At one end, the junction sequence differs from germline, possibly due to a read error. The gene calls are TRBV6-5 and TRBJ2-3; TRBD1 matches 9 bases. The V gene's germline CDR1 is MNHEY and CDR2 SVGAGI. The length of the CDR3 is 15 residues. For the CDR3, the DNA is TGTGCCAGCAGTTATCCGGGACAGGGCACATATACGCAGTATTTT. Its translation: CASSYPGQGTYTQYF.

The gene calls are TRBV19 and TRBJ2-7, with D perhaps matching TRBD1 (6 bases). This CDR3 is built from 15 residues. Germline V gene lookup returns CDR1 LNHDA and CDR2 SQIVND (reference sequence). V was clipped by 4 bases and J by 3 bases, with 16 bases between them. CDR3 coding DNA: TGTGCCAGTAGTAAGGACAGCTCGTTTATCTACGAGCAGTACTTC. Translation: CASSKDSSFIYEQYF.

The chain has TRBV19 and TRBJ2-3, with 11 positions matching TRBD2. The germline V gene encodes CDR1 LNHDA and CDR2 SQIVND (reference sequence). The CDR3 has 15 residues. Unmatched junction bases numbered 6, after V lost 6 bases and J lost 4 bases. CDR3 bases: TGTGCCAGTAGAATACTAGCGGGGGATGCAGATACGCAGTATTTT. Its translation is CASRILAGDADTQYF.

The genes are TRBV5-6 and TRBJ1-2, with D uncertain. This CDR3 has 14 amino acids. Germline CDR1 is SGHDT and CDR2 is YYEEEE. The V end lost 2 bases, the J end lost 7 bases, and 15 bases lay between the germline ends. The CDR3 nucleotides are TGTGCCAGCAGCTTAGGCCAGGAAAGTCGTGGCTACACCTTC. Encoded protein: CASSLGQESRGYTF. Combining the CDR3 with reference TRBV5-6 and TRBJ1-2 gives the whole variable domain DAGVTQSPTHLIKTRGQQVTLRCSPKSGHDTVSWYQQALGQGPQFIFQYYEEEERQRGNFPDRFSGHQFPNYSSELNVNALLLGDSALYLCASSLGQESRGYTFGSGTRLTVV.

The chain is built from TRBV5-1 and TRBJ1-1, with 9 positions matching TRBD1. This CDR3 is built from 16 residues. V was clipped by 0 bases and J by 5 bases; unmatched bases: 8. Germline V lookup: CDR1 SGHRS, CDR2 YFSETQ. The CDR3 protein is CASSLAAGTGQTEAFF. As DNA, the CDR3 is TGCGCCAGCAGCTTGGCCGCAGGGACAGGGCAGACTGAAGCTTTCTTT. Full variable domain (rest looked up from reference TRBV5-1 and TRBJ1-1): KAGVTQTPRYLIKTRGQQVTLSCSPISGHRSVSWYQQTPGQGLQFLFEYFSETQRNKGNFPGRFSGRQFSNSRSEMNVSTLELGDSALYLCASSLAAGTGQTEAFFGQGTRLTVV.

This clone has more than one count but fewer than ten. The genes are TRBV6-6 and TRBJ2-5; 10 bases align to TRBD2. The J call could be wrong; TRBJ2-7 is a better fit for the DNA end. The CDR3 is made up of 16 amino acids. The germline V gene encodes CDR1 MNHNY and CDR2 SVGAGI (reference sequence). CDR3: CATLGPLAGVVCEQYF. CDR3 DNA sequence: TGTGCCACCCTAGGACCCCTAGCGGGAGTTGTTTGCGAGCAGTACTTC.

The V call is TRBV7-3, the J call TRBJ1-4; D is ambiguous. This CDR3 has 13 residues. V dropped 2 bases and J dropped 8 bases, with 9 bases sitting between them. Germline V gene sequence: CDR1 SGHTA, CDR2 FQGTGA. CDR3 coding DNA: TGTGCCAGCAGCTTACAAGGGAGGGAAAAACTGTTTTTT. Its translation: CASSLQGREKLFF. Supplemented by reference TRBV7-3 and TRBJ1-4, the full variable domain reads GAGVSQTPSNKVTEKGKYVELRCDPISGHTALYWYRQSLGQGPEFLIYFQGTGAADDSGLPNDRFFAVRPEGSVSTLKIQRTERGDSAVYLCASSLQGREKLFFGSGTQLSVL.

This chain uses TRBV9 with TRBJ2-1, with D possibly being TRBD2 (5 bases). The V and J ends lost 7 bases and 10 bases respectively, with 12 bases between them. This CDR3 is built from 11 residues. Looked up from germline, CDR1 is SGDLS and CDR2 is YYNGEE. The CDR3 DNA reads as TGTGCCAGCTCAAGGACTGGCGAGCAGTTCTTC. Amino acids: CASSRTGEQFF.

The chain uses TRBV27 and TRBJ2-1, with D perhaps matching TRBD2 (6 bases). The CDR3 spans 17 residues. V dropped 8 bases and J dropped 3 bases, with 23 bases sitting between them. The germline V gene has CDR1 MNHEY and CDR2 SMNVEV (reference sequence). For the CDR3, the DNA is TGTGCCAGCGCGTTTGCAGCCGGGACTGCGATCTACAATGAGCAGTTCTTC. It encodes CASAFAAGTAIYNEQFF.

The V and J genes are TRBV18 and TRBJ1-5; a weak D match, TRBD1 (6 bases). Germline V CDR1 and CDR2: KGHSH, LQKENI. Deletions cut 0 bases from V and 7 bases from J, with 13 bases between. The CDR3 consists of 15 residues. CDR3 residues: CASSPPGGRGQPQHF. CDR3 DNA sequence: TGTGCCAGCTCACCACCGGGGGGGCGCGGACAGCCCCAGCATTTT. Based on the CDR3 plus reference TRBV18 and TRBJ1-5, the full variable domain is NAGVMQNPRHLVRRRGQEARLRCSPMKGHSHVYWYRQLPEEGLKFMVYLQKENIIDESGMPKERFSAEFPKEGPSILRIQQVVRGDSAAYFCASSPPGGRGQPQHFGDGTRLSIL.

The V call is TRBV19, the J call TRBJ2-5, with 7 bases matching TRBD1. The DNA matches TRBJ2-7 better at its end, which makes the J call doubtful. The CDR3 is made up of 13 amino acids. Germline values: CDR1 LNHDA, CDR2 SQIVND (reference sequence). As DNA, the CDR3 is TGTGCCAGTAGTACCGGGACAGACTACGAGCAGTACTTC. Residues: CASSTGTDYEQYF.

This chain uses TRBV4-3 with TRBJ2-5; D might be TRBD2 (5 bases). The better agreement between TRBJ2-7 and the DNA end casts doubt on the J call. The CDR3 totals 19 residues. Germline lookup yields CDR1 LGHNA and CDR2 YSLEER. The CDR3 here is CASSQDSGQRVAGAYEQYF. CDR3 nucleotides: TGCGCCAGCAGCCAAGATTCAGGCCAGAGGGTGGCGGGTGCCTACGAGCAGTACTTC.

This clone was counted a single time. The V call is TRBV19, the J call TRBJ1-5, with D uncertain. From germline, CDR1 is LNHDA and CDR2 SQIVND (reference sequence). The CDR3 is 14 residues long. V was cut by 2 bases and J by 0 bases, with 5 bases left in between. The CDR3 spells CASSISYSNQPQHF. CDR3 nucleotides: TGTGCCAGTAGTATAAGCTATAGCAATCAGCCCCAGCATTTT.

This clone was counted only a few times. The chain carries TRBV4-3 and TRBJ2-7, with 7 positions matching TRBD1. There are 14 residues in the CDR3. The germline V gene has CDR1 LGHNA and CDR2 YSLEER. V lost 0 bases, J lost 2 bases, and 1 base stayed unmatched. The chain's CDR3 is CASSQERGPYEQYF. In DNA form, the CDR3 reads TGCGCCAGCAGCCAAGAGAGGGGGCCCTACGAGCAGTACTTC.

In this sample, this clone turned up once. This chain joins TRBV5-1 and TRBJ2-1; TRBD2 matches at 8 bases. Germline V gives CDR1 SGHRS, CDR2 YFSETQ. V was clipped by 0 bases and J by 0 bases; unmatched bases: 5. This CDR3 has 17 amino acids. CDR3 nucleotide sequence: TGCGCCAGCAGCTTGGCCCCCGCGGGGGGCTCCTACAATGAGCAGTTCTTC. The encoded protein is CASSLAPAGGSYNEQFF.

The chain carries TRBV29-1 and TRBJ2-7, with 7 bases lining up with TRBD1. The CDR3 contains 13 residues. The J segment lost 2 bases and the V segment lost 4 bases, leaving 5 bases of the junction unmatched. Germline CDR1 SQVTM, CDR2 ANQGSEA. CDR3 nucleotides: TGCAGCGTTGGTGGGGACAGCCCCTACGAGCAGTACTTC. Translation gives CSVGGDSPYEQYF.

The V call is TRBV7-2, the J call TRBJ2-7; 9 nucleotides line up with TRBD2. V shed 1 base and J 2 bases; nucleotides not matched to a gene: 12. CDR1 and CDR2 from the germline V gene are SGHTA and FQGNSA. CDR3 length equals 18 residues. CDR3 sequence (DNA): TGTGCCAGCAGCTTAGAGATTAGCGGGAGAAGTGTGACCTACGAGCAGTACTTC. Residues: CASSLEISGRSVTYEQYF.

The chain recombines TRBV28 with TRBJ2-7, with D possibly TRBD2 on 6 matching bases. CDR3 length equals 13 residues. V was pared by 7 bases and J by 7 bases, with 17 bases between. Germline CDR1 is MDHEN and CDR2 is SYDVKM. In nucleotides, the CDR3 is TGTGCCAGCAATCAACCGGGACTGGCAGAGCAGTACTTC. Protein sequence: CASNQPGLAEQYF.

This clone came up a few times. CDR3 protein: CASSPPRTSGDYNEQFF. CDR3 nucleotide sequence: TGTGCCAGCTCACCCCCGAGGACTAGCGGGGACTACAATGAGCAGTTCTTC. V usage is TRBV18 and J usage is TRBJ2-1; 12 nucleotides agree with TRBD2. The CDR3 loop spans 17 amino acids. V lost 3 bases and J lost 3; bases outside the gene matches: 6. Looked up from germline, CDR1 is KGHSH and CDR2 is LQKENI.